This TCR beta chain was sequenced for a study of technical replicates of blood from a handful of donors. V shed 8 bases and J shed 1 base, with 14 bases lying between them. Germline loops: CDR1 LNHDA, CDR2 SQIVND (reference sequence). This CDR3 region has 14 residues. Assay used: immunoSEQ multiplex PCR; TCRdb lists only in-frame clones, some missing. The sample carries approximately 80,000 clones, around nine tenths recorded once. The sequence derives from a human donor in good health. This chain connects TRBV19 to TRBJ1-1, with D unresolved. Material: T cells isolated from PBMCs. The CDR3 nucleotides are TGTGCCAGTGCAATTGGCAGGCCGAACACTGAAGCTTTCTTT. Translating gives CASAIGRPNTEAFF.